Listed below are T cell receptor beta chains from one sample, sequenced in a study of cytotoxic CD8 clonotypes in ibrutinib-treated CLL. Sequencing was performed with immunoSEQ multiplex PCR; in TCRdb, only in-frame clones are kept and a portion is missing. The sample holds approximately 190,000 clones, roughly three quarters seen once. Sample: PBMCs, taken after 12 months of ibrutinib treatment. The receptors derive from a human donor with chronic lymphocytic leukemia. Each CDR3 is given without its conserved first and last residue. The order of the fields is V gene, clone size, J gene, CDR3 protein. Clone size, where shown, is once, few, many, or a class for clones that have expanded.

>TRBV28|few|TRBJ2-1
ASSRPLLAGNEQF
>TRBV9|.|TRBJ2-1
ASSPSGSYNEQF
>TRBV6-5|few|TRBJ1-5
ASSYDRGKQPQH
>TRBV11-2|.|TRBJ2-5
ASSPQGGLQETQY
>TRBV18|.|TRBJ1-1
ASSPPAGGTEAF
>TRBV19|.|TRBJ2-5
ASSIVGGKETQY
>TRBV5-6|.|TRBJ2-7
ASHIRGGLNEQY
>TRBV9|.|TRBJ2-3
ASSVAPVKDTQY
>TRBV6-5|few|TRBJ2-7
ASSFSTGWGEQY
>TRBV9|.|TRBJ1-5
ASSVGSAWQPQH
>TRBV4-3|.|TRBJ2-1
ASSQVPHNSYNEQF
>TRBV30|.|TRBJ1-2
AWSLNLGQYGYT
>TRBV7-8|.|TRBJ2-2
ASRSDRAYTGELF
>TRBV6-5|.|TRBJ1-6
ASSPEAGSNSPLH
>TRBV30|.|TRBJ1-5
AWSLGGGKQPQH
>TRBV4-2|.|TRBJ2-7
ASSHNVYEQY
>TRBV4-2|.|TRBJ1-1
ASSQDAHVSTNTEAF
>TRBV30|.|TRBJ2-2
AWSGLLTGELF
>TRBV5-1|.|TRBJ2-1
ASSRLAGLAGRGEQF
>TRBV6-6|.|TRBJ1-5
ASRYQGGLQPQH
>TRBV19|.|TRBJ2-1
ASRIYSSYNEQF
>TRBV6-6|once|TRBJ2-7
ASGGGREEQY
>TRBV5-6|once|TRBJ2-5
ASSSLDRVETQY
>TRBV11-2|once|TRBJ2-1
ASSPLTVEGNEQF
>TRBV27|.|TRBJ1-6
ASSLLGTGPLH
>TRBV5-1|few|TRBJ1-1
ASSATQGLTEAF
>TRBV18|.|TRBJ2-7
ASSPQGLVYEQY
>TRBV29-1|.|TRBJ1-5
SAGTGKGQPQH
>TRBV4-1|few|TRBJ2-3
ASSQGPFGTDTQY
>TRBV5-1|.|TRBJ2-1
ASSLVAGAGEQF
>TRBV5-4|.|TRBJ2-3
ASSPYGTSGPGETQY
>TRBV5-1|.|TRBJ1-2
ASSLDGYNYGYT
>TRBV7-2|.|TRBJ2-5
ASSPGTSGRGETQY
>TRBV6-5|.|TRBJ1-5
ASSRDRGDNQPQH
>TRBV6-1|.|TRBJ1-4
ASRATGAGEKLF
>TRBV4-2|.|TRBJ1-1
ASSQVITRHTEAF
>TRBV7-2|few|TRBJ1-2
ASSLGGERANYGYT
>TRBV4-2|.|TRBJ2-3
ASSRPGQGLTDTQY
>TRBV13|.|TRBJ1-2
ASSLGRSYGYT
>TRBV29-1|few|TRBJ1-5
SIRDSLNQPQH
>TRBV29-1|.|TRBJ1-1
SVGEFGTEAF
>TRBV27|.|TRBJ2-7
ASTPRGKTGLPYEQY
>TRBV7-7|.|TRBJ2-3
ASSLGDLTDTQY
>TRBV7-2|.|TRBJ2-1
ASSSRGGYEQF
>TRBV30|.|TRBJ1-3
AWSVRGHLTTTGNTIY
>TRBV5-1|once|TRBJ2-7
ASSFSGAAHEQY
>TRBV5-4|few|TRBJ1-2
ASSPDLNYGYT
>TRBV9|.|TRBJ2-2
ASSVGGPISGELF
>TRBV29-1|.|TRBJ1-1
SVNNLPGAF
>TRBV5-6|.|TRBJ2-7
ASSVMRDRGYEQY
>TRBV27|few|TRBJ1-2
ASRHLTPYEGRRYEGYT
>TRBV7-2|.|TRBJ2-3
ASSLQSGTDTQY
>TRBV7-3|.|TRBJ2-3
ASSLGLARTDTQY
>TRBV6-1|.|TRBJ2-6
ASSVGFGGLGANVLT
>TRBV11-2|many|TRBJ1-1
ASSLGVMNTEAF
>TRBV19|.|TRBJ1-5
ASSITAGGRQPQH
>TRBV27|.|TRBJ2-7
ASSLGTTTYEQY
>TRBV27|.|TRBJ2-3
ASGPLAGGVDTQY
>TRBV11-1|.|TRBJ2-6
ASSHAPSGANVLT